These 16 T cell receptor beta chains share one sample of origin, sequenced in a study of T cell repertoires in cytomegalovirus infection (dated by TCRdb to between 2018 and 2021). The sequencing machine was an Illumina HiSeq 1500. The public reads were run again by TCRdb, first through fastp at Q25 and then through MiXCR, and only productive beta chains were kept. Rows merge per CDR3 protein into single entries with the most common DNA and genes. In this sample the table shows around 490,000 distinct CDR3 sequences, about 25% of which occur a single time. Together, the top ten hold roughly an eighth of the sample. Sample: PBMCs. The receptors were sampled from a human donor in good health (CMV status not recorded). Some clones in this sample may be carry-over from other donors' samples.

This clonotype has a count of ten or more. The chain couples TRBV12-3 or TRBV12-4 to TRBJ2-1; 8 bases align to TRBD2. The ends lost 6 bases at V and 4 bases at J; junction bases unmatched: 2. The length of the CDR3 is 13 residues. CDR3 coding DNA: TGTGCCAGCAGACTAGCGGCGTACAATGAGCAGTTCTTC. This gives the protein CASRLAAYNEQFF.

Ten or more counts support this clonotype. V gene TRBV7-2 combines with J gene TRBJ2-1; tentatively, D is TRBD2 (5 bases). The CDR3 runs to 10 residues. Germline CDR1 is SGHTA and CDR2 is FQGNSA. V lost 8 bases and J 9 bases, leaving 8 bases between the germline ends. The DNA of the CDR3 is TGTGCCAGCGGGAGATCTGAGCAGTTCTTC. This encodes CASGRSEQFF. Full variable domain (outside the CDR3, taken from reference TRBV7-2 and TRBJ2-1): GAGVSQSPSNKVTEKGKDVELRCDPISGHTALYWYRQSLGQGLEFLIYFQGNSAPDKSGLPSDRFSAERTGGSVSTLTIQRTQQEDSAVYLCASGRSEQFFGPGTRLTVL.

This clonotype was observed many times. The chain is built from TRBV7-9 and TRBJ1-1; D might be TRBD1 (6 bases). V was cut by 2 bases and J by 3 bases, with 16 bases left in between. Germline V gives CDR1 SEHNR, CDR2 FQNEAQ (reference sequence). CDR3 length equals 16 residues. The CDR3 loop reads CASSLTTKKGDTEAFF. The CDR3 DNA reads TGTGCCAGCAGCTTAACCACTAAAAAGGGGGACACTGAAGCTTTCTTT.

This clonotype was seen at least ten times. The chain uses TRBV7-6 and TRBJ2-3; no clear D. Germline V gene sequence: CDR1 SGHVS, CDR2 FNYEAQ. Trimming took off 5 bases at V and 4 bases at J, with 16 bases between the two ends. The CDR3 totals 15 residues. CDR3 DNA: TGTGCCAGCAGCCTCCGGCCGGCTGGCCCAGATACGCAGTATTTT. Translation: CASSLRPAGPDTQYF.

The chain uses TRBV11-2 and TRBJ2-3; D gene ambiguous. This CDR3 is 14 amino acids long. The V and J ends lost 3 bases and 4 bases respectively, with 11 bases between them. Germline V lookup: CDR1 SGHAT, CDR2 FQNNGV. The CDR3 region has the DNA TGTGCCAGCAGCTTTCGGCTTTCAGCAGATACGCAGTATTTT. Its protein product is CASSFRLSADTQYF.

The chain has TRBV29-1 and TRBJ1-1, with TRBD1 matching 9 bases. V lost 1 base, J lost 7 bases, and 4 bases stayed unmatched. The CDR3 consists of 13 residues. CDR1 is SQVTM, CDR2 ANQGSEA, per germline. In DNA, the CDR3 is TGCAGCGTTGAAGCACAGGGGGCAGGTGAAGCTTTCTTT. The encoded protein is CSVEAQGAGEAFF.

This chain joins TRBV2 and TRBJ2-7; tentatively, D is TRBD2 (6 bases). Germline V gene data show CDR1 as SNHLY and CDR2 as FYNNEI. Trimming took off 7 bases at V and 2 bases at J, with 21 bases between the two ends. The CDR3 has 16 amino acids. The CDR3 coding sequence is TGTGCCAGCAAAGGGGAGGCAGTCACCACCCCCTACGAGCAGTACTTC. As protein: CASKGEAVTTPYEQYF.

This clonotype was observed a few times. This chain uses TRBV4-3 with TRBJ2-7; D might be TRBD1 or TRBD2, each matching 5 bases. The CDR3 is 15 amino acids. The V end was cut by 2 bases, the J end by 0 bases, with 11 bases between. The germline gives CDR1 LGHNA, CDR2 YSLEER. CDR3 coding DNA: TGCGCCAGCAGCCAACGACAAGGGACCTCCTACGAGCAGTACTTC. Its protein product is CASSQRQGTSYEQYF.

The V and J genes are TRBV29-1 and TRBJ1-2, with 9 bases matching TRBD1. The ends lost 6 bases at V and 4 bases at J; junction bases unmatched: 9. Germline loops: CDR1 SQVTM, CDR2 ANQGSEA. CDR3 length equals 14 residues. The DNA of the CDR3 is TGCAGCGTGGGACAGGGACTCAGATCCTATGGCTACACCTTC. It encodes CSVGQGLRSYGYTF.

The J gene is TRBJ1-2, the V gene TRBV5-1; 7 bases match TRBD1. The J segment lost 4 bases and the V segment lost 2 bases, leaving 5 bases of the junction unmatched. Germline CDR1 SGHRS, CDR2 YFSETQ. The CDR3 sequence is 14 residues long. The CDR3 bases are TGCGCCAGCAGCTTAGGGGACAGATCCTATGGCTACACCTTC. Protein product: CASSLGDRSYGYTF.

This chain uses TRBV7-9 with TRBJ2-1; no firm D call. Deletions cut 5 bases from V and 3 bases from J, with 20 bases between. The CDR3 consists of 17 residues. Germline CDR1 SEHNR, CDR2 FQNEAQ (reference sequence). The CDR3 loop is CASSPRVWNFYYNEQFF. As DNA, the CDR3 is TGTGCCAGCAGCCCGCGTGTGTGGAACTTCTACTACAATGAGCAGTTCTTC.

This clonotype appeared many times. The V and J genes are TRBV7-2 and TRBJ2-7; 11 bases are a match to TRBD1. The CDR3 is 15 amino acids. Per germline, CDR1 SGHTA and CDR2 FQGNSA. J was trimmed by 4 bases and V by 5 bases; bases with no gene match: 7. The CDR3 loop is CASSGAGTGGYEQYF. CDR3 in DNA: TGTGCCAGCAGCGGAGCCGGGACAGGGGGATACGAGCAGTACTTC. The full variable domain, rest sourced from reference TRBV7-2 and TRBJ2-7, is GAGVSQSPSNKVTEKGKDVELRCDPISGHTALYWYRQSLGQGLEFLIYFQGNSAPDKSGLPSDRFSAERTGGSVSTLTIQRTQQEDSAVYLCASSGAGTGGYEQYFGPGTRLTVT.

This sequence joins TRBV7-9 and TRBJ2-1; 12 positions match TRBD2. The CDR3 totals 17 residues. Germline V gene lookup returns CDR1 SEHNR and CDR2 FQNEAQ (reference sequence). With V trimmed by 5 bases and J by 9 bases, 14 bases remained unmatched. The CDR3 DNA reads TGTGCCAGCAGCCCACGACTAGCGGGAGCCCGGGTGCCTGAGCAGTTCTTC. This gives the protein CASSPRLAGARVPEQFF.

V is TRBV4-1 and J is TRBJ2-3; possible D gene TRBD1, 6 bases. V lost 1 base and J 3 bases, leaving 23 bases between the germline ends. The CDR3 has 19 amino acids. Germline V gene sequence: CDR1 MGHRA, CDR2 YSYEKL. The CDR3 here is CASSQGGSFTGSWTDTQYF. In DNA form, the CDR3 reads TGCGCCAGCAGCCAAGGGGGTTCATTTACAGGGTCTTGGACAGATACGCAGTATTTT.

The chain links TRBV28 to TRBJ2-7; D perhaps matches TRBD1 (6 bases). The CDR3 contains 15 residues. CDR1 and CDR2 from the germline V gene are MDHEN and SYDVKM. Between the trimmed V and J ends, which lost 4 bases and 1 base, there was a span of 14 bases. The CDR3: CASSSGGQPSYEQYF. CDR3 nucleotide sequence: TGTGCCAGCAGTTCTGGAGGACAGCCGTCCTACGAGCAGTACTTC.

The table lists this clonotype with many counts. The rearrangement uses TRBV7-2 and TRBJ2-2, with a tentative D call TRBD2 (5 bases). CDR1 SGHTA and CDR2 FQGNSA come from the germline V gene. V was trimmed by 1 base and J by 5 bases, leaving 11 bases between them. This CDR3 spans 15 amino acids. Here the CDR3 reads CASSLGFRDTGELFF. The CDR3 nucleotides are TGTGCCAGCAGCTTAGGATTCCGGGATACCGGGGAGCTGTTTTTT.